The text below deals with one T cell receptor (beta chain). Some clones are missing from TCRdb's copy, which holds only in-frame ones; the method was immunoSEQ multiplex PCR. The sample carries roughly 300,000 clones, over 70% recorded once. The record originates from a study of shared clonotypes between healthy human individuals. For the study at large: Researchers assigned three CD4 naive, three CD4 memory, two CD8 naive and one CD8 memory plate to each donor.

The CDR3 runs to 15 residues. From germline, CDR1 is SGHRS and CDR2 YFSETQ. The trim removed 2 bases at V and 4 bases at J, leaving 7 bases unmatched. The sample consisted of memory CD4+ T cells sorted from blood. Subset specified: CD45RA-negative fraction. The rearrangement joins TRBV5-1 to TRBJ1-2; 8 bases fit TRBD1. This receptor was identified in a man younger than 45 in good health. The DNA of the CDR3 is TGCGCCAGCAGCTTCCCGGGACAGGCATCCTATGGCTACACCTTC. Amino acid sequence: CASSFPGQASYGYTF.